One and the same sample provided the 23 T cell receptor beta chains below, sequenced in a study of PD-1 blockade in classical Hodgkin lymphoma. The patients all showed relapse after autologous stem cell transplantation, while their brentuximab vedotin exposure varied. TCRdb's copy holds only in-frame clones and misses some; the assay was immunoSEQ multiplex PCR. The profile shows about 25,000 clones, about 74% of them singletons. Specimen: peripheral blood mononuclear cells (PBMCs), collected before the second cycle of nivolumab. These receptors were collected from a human donor with classical Hodgkin lymphoma.

V and J are TRBV7-4 and TRBJ1-4; perhaps TRBD1 as D (6 bases). The V gene's germline CDR1 is SGHVT and CDR2 SQSDAQ. The germline V and J ends were trimmed by 2 bases and 8 bases, with 27 bases remaining between them. The CDR3 spans 19 residues. The CDR3 sequence: CASSLSHLVRGRGGEKLFF. DNA of the CDR3: TGTGCCAGCAGCTTAAGCCATTTGGTTCGGGGCAGGGGTGGCGAAAAACTGTTTTTT.

This sequence joins TRBV11-3 and TRBJ2-3, with D possibly being TRBD2 (5 bases). The CDR3 is made up of 15 amino acids. Germline V gives CDR1 SGHNT, CDR2 YENEEA. V was pared by 1 base and J by 3 bases, with 11 bases between. CDR3 residues: CASSLGSGRTDTQYF. The CDR3 nucleotides read TGTGCCAGCAGCTTAGGTAGTGGGAGAACAGATACGCAGTATTTT.

The V call is TRBV7-2, the J call TRBJ2-3, with D possibly matching TRBD2 (6 bases). There are 12 residues in the CDR3. The V end was cut by 0 bases, the J end by 11 bases, with 9 bases between. Per germline, CDR1 SGHTA and CDR2 FQGNSA. The CDR3 loop reads CASSLAVGGQYF. The CDR3 DNA reads as TGTGCCAGCAGCTTAGCGGTGGGAGGGCAGTATTTT.

In this sample, this clone turned up a few times. J is TRBJ2-7 and V is TRBV5-1; D uncertain. CDR3 length: 13 amino acids. Germline V gives CDR1 SGHRS, CDR2 YFSETQ. The V gene lost 1 base and the J gene lost 5 bases, with 10 bases spanning the gap. Here the CDR3 reads CASSLSTANEQYF. The CDR3 DNA is TGCGCCAGCAGCTTGAGTACGGCCAACGAGCAGTACTTC.

This clone was seen just once. V is TRBV6-5 and J is TRBJ1-1, with unresolved D. The CDR3 has 14 residues. Germline V gives CDR1 MNHEY, CDR2 SVGAGI. V gave up 2 bases and J gave up 4 bases, with 11 bases separating them. The CDR3 nucleotides are TGTGCCAGCAGTTACAGAGGTGGGTCCACTGAAGCTTTCTTT. Amino acid sequence: CASSYRGGSTEAFF.

The rearrangement uses TRBV7-9 and TRBJ2-3; TRBD2 might be the D (6 bases). V was trimmed by 4 bases and J by 4 bases, leaving 18 bases between them. Germline CDR1 is SEHNR and CDR2 is FQNEAQ (reference sequence). CDR3 length equals 16 residues. For the CDR3, the DNA is TGTGCCAGCAGCTCCCTACGTGGTTGGGGGGCAGATACGCAGTATTTT. Residues: CASSSLRGWGADTQYF. The entire variable domain, with the rest obtained from reference TRBV7-9 and TRBJ2-3, is as follows: DTGVSQNPRHKITKRGQNVTFRCDPISEHNRLYWYRQTLGQGPEFLTYFQNEAQLEKSRLLSDRFSAERPKGSFSTLEIQRTEQGDSAMYLCASSSLRGWGADTQYFGPGTRLTVL.

The gene calls are TRBV11-1 and TRBJ2-7; 9 positions match TRBD1. The V segment lost 1 base and the J segment 2 bases; nucleotides outside the gene matches: 12. This CDR3 spans 18 amino acids. Germline CDR1 is SGHAT and CDR2 is FQDESV (reference sequence). CDR3 sequence: CASSLVGGTGRVTYEQYF. The CDR3, as DNA: TGTGCCAGCAGCTTAGTGGGGGGGACAGGGAGGGTTACCTACGAGCAGTACTTC.

The chain combines TRBV28 with TRBJ1-1; 8 bases align to TRBD1. The V and J ends lost 3 bases and 10 bases, in that order; junction bases with no gene match: 13. Germline lookup yields CDR1 MDHEN and CDR2 SYDVKM. The CDR3 runs to 15 residues. The chain's CDR3 is CASSLAGGSGRAAFF. CDR3 coding DNA: TGTGCCAGCAGTTTGGCAGGGGGCTCTGGAAGGGCAGCTTTCTTT.

The DNA for the CDR3 is TGCGCCAGCAGCCAGGCCCTAGCGGGAGTGGGGTTTGAGCAGTTCTTC. This encodes CASSQALAGVGFEQFF. The genes are TRBV5-1 and TRBJ2-1; 10 nucleotides align to TRBD2. From germline, CDR1 is SGHRS and CDR2 YFSETQ. This CDR3 contains 16 residues. J lost 9 bases, V lost 4 bases, and 13 bases had no gene match.

This chain joins TRBV28 and TRBJ2-3; TRBD2 matches at 9 bases. Trimming took 2 bases from V and 5 from J; bases not matched to a gene: 5. The CDR3 is 15 residues long. Germline V gene data show CDR1 as MDHEN and CDR2 as SYDVKM. The chain's CDR3 is CASSLAGGLGDTQYF. CDR3 nucleotides: TGTGCCAGCAGTTTAGCGGGAGGGTTGGGAGATACGCAGTATTTT. The full variable domain, with the rest looked up from reference TRBV28 and TRBJ2-3, is DVKVTQSSRYLVKRTGEKVFLECVQDMDHENMFWYRQDPGLGLRLIYFSYDVKMKEKGDIPEGYSVSREKKERFSLILESASTNQTSMYLCASSLAGGLGDTQYFGPGTRLTVL.

The chain combines TRBV5-1 with TRBJ2-5, with TRBD2 identical over 7 bases. CDR1 and CDR2 from the germline V gene are SGHRS and YFSETQ. This CDR3 has 16 amino acids. After removal of 0 bases from V and 0 bases from J, the junction contained 5 bases not matched to a gene. The CDR3 sequence: CASSLGGTTYQETQYF. The CDR3 DNA reads as TGCGCCAGCAGCTTGGGGGGGACTACGTACCAAGAGACCCAGTACTTC.

This CDR3 is CASSPGRRYEQYF. CDR3 nucleotides: TGTGCCAGCAGCCCAGGTAGGAGGTACGAGCAGTACTTC. The chain employs TRBV7-9 and TRBJ2-7, with TRBD2 as a possible D gene (5 bases). The CDR3 totals 13 residues. Germline V gene lookup returns CDR1 SEHNR and CDR2 FQNEAQ (reference sequence). The germline V and J ends were trimmed by 5 bases and 4 bases, with 12 bases remaining between them.

This chain connects TRBV29-1 to TRBJ1-1, with 9 bases aligning to TRBD1. Germline V gene lookup returns CDR1 SQVTM and CDR2 ANQGSEA. The V gene end was trimmed by 7 bases and the J gene end by 4 bases; junction bases not matched to a gene: 10. CDR3 length: 14 amino acids. The CDR3 nucleotides are TGCAGCGCGAAAACAGGGGGCTCGGTCACTGAAGCTTTCTTT. Protein product: CSAKTGGSVTEAFF.

The chain has TRBV7-2 and TRBJ1-2, with a tentative D call TRBD1 (6 bases). Germline V lookup: CDR1 SGHTA, CDR2 FQGNSA. There are 14 residues in the CDR3. The V gene lost 5 bases and the J gene lost 2 bases, with 12 bases spanning the gap. The chain's CDR3 is CASSRTATNYGYTF. In nucleotides, the CDR3 is TGTGCCAGCAGCCGGACAGCAACGAACTATGGCTACACCTTC.

The V and J genes are TRBV11-2 and TRBJ2-3; 9 nucleotides match TRBD2. The CDR3 is made up of 16 amino acids. With V trimmed by 1 base and J by 2 bases, 4 bases remained unmatched. Germline CDR1 and CDR2: SGHAT and FQNNGV. The CDR3 DNA reads TGTGCCAGCAGCTTAGGTCTAGCGGGATACACAGATACGCAGTATTTT. Encoded protein: CASSLGLAGYTDTQYF.

The V call is TRBV4-1, the J call TRBJ2-7, with a tentative D call TRBD2 (5 bases). The V gene's germline CDR1 is MGHRA and CDR2 YSYEKL. V lost 1 base and J 2 bases, leaving 12 bases between the germline ends. The CDR3 contains 15 residues. For the CDR3, the DNA is TGCGCCAGCAGCCAAGTAAGCGGATACGCCTACGAGCAGTACGTC. It encodes CASSQVSGYAYEQYV.

About this clone itself: One end of the junction is discordant with germline, which a read error may explain. The V and J genes are TRBV19 and TRBJ2-1; no clear D. Per germline, CDR1 LNHDA and CDR2 SQIVND (reference sequence). CDR3 length: 12 residues. CDR3: CASSPTNLGPIF. In DNA form, the CDR3 reads TGTGCCAGTAGTCCCACCAACTTGGGCCCGATCTTC.

The chain recombines TRBV21-1 with TRBJ2-5; the table calls TRBD2, which could not be checked here. TRBV21-1 corresponds to a pseudogene. The CDR3 loop spans 17 amino acids. The CDR3: CASSSYPWGDPQETQYF. The CDR3 coding sequence is TGTGCCAGCAGCTCCTACCCCTGGGGGGACCCGCAAGAGACCCAGTACTTC.

The V gene is TRBV6-5, the J gene TRBJ2-5; no firm D call. Trimming took off 1 base at V and 1 base at J, with 4 bases between the two ends. The CDR3 consists of 13 residues. CDR1 and CDR2 from the germline V gene are MNHEY and SVGAGI. CDR3 DNA: TGTGCCAGCAGTTACTTCGCCCAAGAGACCCAGTACTTC. Amino acids: CASSYFAQETQYF.

This clone was observed a handful of times. The CDR3 sequence is CASSIAAGAPYEQYF. CDR3 coding DNA: TGTGCCAGTAGTATAGCAGCGGGAGCACCCTACGAGCAGTACTTC. The chain couples TRBV19 to TRBJ2-7; 8 bases line up with TRBD2. The CDR3 runs to 15 residues. V shed 1 base and J 2 bases; nucleotides not matched to a gene: 4. Germline assignment: CDR1 LNHDA and CDR2 SQIVND (reference sequence).

This clone was found a few times. The J gene is TRBJ2-7, the V gene TRBV5-1; D is unresolved. The CDR3 totals 14 residues. In germline, CDR1 is SGHRS, CDR2 YFSETQ. Between the trimmed V and J ends, which lost 1 base and 5 bases, there was a span of 13 bases. The CDR3: CASSLLERFDEQYF. In nucleotides, the CDR3 is TGCGCCAGCAGCTTGCTTGAAAGGTTCGACGAGCAGTACTTC.

This chain uses TRBV6-6 with TRBJ2-3; D gene unclear. V was trimmed by 6 bases and J by 6 bases, leaving 7 bases between them. Germline-derived CDR1 and CDR2 are MNHNY and SVGAGI (reference sequence). The CDR3 loop spans 11 amino acids. CDR3 sequence (DNA): TGTGCCAGCAGCCCAACGGATACGCAGTATTTT. Amino acids: CASSPTDTQYF.

CDR3 nucleotides: TGTGCCAGCAGTGAACTCTGGGCAAACGAGCAGTACTTC. Translated: CASSELWANEQYF. This sequence joins TRBV2 and TRBJ2-7; no firm D call. V lost 2 bases, J lost 5 bases, and 10 bases lay in between. There are 13 residues in the CDR3. The germline gives CDR1 SNHLY, CDR2 FYNNEI.